This TCR beta chain was identified in a study of cytomegalovirus exposure and HLA in healthy donors. Study-wide points: Previously analyzed data showed that most TCR beta V segments were productive at a frequency of about 87% or about 30%.

The PCR contained 60 Vbeta and 13 Jbeta primers. Measured with immunoSEQ multiplex PCR; TCRdb has only the in-frame clones, and not every one. The sample holds tens of thousands of clones. The germline gives CDR1 SNHLY, CDR2 FYNNEI. The CDR3 runs to 13 residues. The V end lost 2 bases, the J end lost 0 bases, and 5 bases lay between the germline ends. On this clone itself: The antigen remains unidentified.

V usage is TRBV2 and J usage is TRBJ2-7; unclear D gene. The receptor was isolated from a woman between 35 and 50 years old in good health and CMV-seropositive. Sequencing was done on a sample of PBMCs. The CDR3 region has the DNA TGTGCCAGCAGTGAACAGGCCTCCTACGAGCAGTACTTC. Amino acids: CASSEQASYEQYF.